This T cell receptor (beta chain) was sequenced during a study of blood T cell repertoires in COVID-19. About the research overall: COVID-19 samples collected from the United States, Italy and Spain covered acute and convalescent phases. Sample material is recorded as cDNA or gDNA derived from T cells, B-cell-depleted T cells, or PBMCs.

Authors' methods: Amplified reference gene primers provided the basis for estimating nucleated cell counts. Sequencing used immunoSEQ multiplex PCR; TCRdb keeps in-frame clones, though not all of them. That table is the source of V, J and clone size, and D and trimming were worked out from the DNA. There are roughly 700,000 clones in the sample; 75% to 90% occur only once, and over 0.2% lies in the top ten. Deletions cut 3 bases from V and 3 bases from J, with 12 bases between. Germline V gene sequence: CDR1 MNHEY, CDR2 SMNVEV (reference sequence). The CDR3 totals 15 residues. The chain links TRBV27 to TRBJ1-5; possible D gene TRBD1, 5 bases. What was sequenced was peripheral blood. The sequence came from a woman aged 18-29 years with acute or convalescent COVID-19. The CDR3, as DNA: TGTGCCAGCAGTTTTGGAGGGGTGGACAATCAGCCCCAGCATTTT. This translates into CASSFGGVDNQPQHF.